This T cell receptor (beta chain) comes out of a study of blood T cell repertoires in COVID-19 (dated by TCRdb to the early 2020s). The study in broad terms: Samples from collaborators originated in the United States, Italy and Spain and spanned both the acute and convalescent phases of COVID-19. The prospective study material was composed of cDNA or gDNA derived from T cells, B-cell-depleted T cells, or PBMCs. The dataset comprised deeply sampled blood TCRbeta repertoires from subjects exposed to, actively infected with, or recovered from COVID-19. The repertoires were made available in a free public database intended to serve as a resource for research on the immune response to SARS-CoV-2. Samples came from the ongoing ImmuneRACE study (first 160 participants) plus 1,254 subjects from 6 global collaborators. The sample metadata nearly always contained a de-identified subject ID, COVID-19 status, age in years and sex. Where available, HLA class I and class II types were obtained from metadata supplied by the sample provider rather than from assay-based typing. General conclusions and limits of the study: How much clinical and demographic metadata was included differed by source and by participant, and the metadata was provided uncurated.

The collaborating institutions used their own protocols to collect whole blood in K2EDTA tubes. For TCRbeta analysis, collaborators shipped samples as frozen whole blood, isolated PBMCs, or DNA extracted from either of those sample types. The germline V gene yields SGHRS for CDR1 and YFSETQ for CDR2. Trimming accounts for 3 bases at V and 6 bases at J, while the number of junction bases matched to no gene is 7. The cysteine opens and the phenylalanine closes a CDR3 of 15 amino acids. Only the CDR3 part of the read is kept: 45 bases, read in frame from the first base. A note on this clone: Its recognized antigen is unknown. No quality values exist for individual bases; no much larger clone is one base distant.

TCRbeta CDR3 regions were amplified from genomic DNA by means of the immunoSEQ Assay, a bias-controlled multiplex PCR. The authors' analysis ran thus. Within the assay, amplification of reference gene primers was used to estimate how many nucleated cells each sample contained. To quantify the absolute abundance of each unique TCRbeta CDR3 rearrangement, sequence reads were collapsed and filtered. For each sample, productive Simpson clonality was calculated as the square root of Simpson's diversity index across productive rearrangements. What TCRdb holds here is the immuneACCESS table cut down to in-frame rearrangements. Part of the clones is not present; checked against another copy, under half of the missing clones reflect an unresolved V gene, and the others are unexplained. D and trimming come from the DNA, and the V and J calls and clone size come from that table. This sample lists around 73,000 clones; 65% to 85% were detected once. Clones ranked in the top ten supply 25% to 30% of the sample.

The source of this sequence is a human donor in a cohort sampled during active COVID-19. Sequencing was performed on peripheral blood. The sequence is built from TRBV5-1 and TRBJ2-2, and 8 junction bases match TRBD1. The CDR3 is CASSWMGQDPGELFF. The nucleotides read TGCGCCAGCAGCTGGATGGGACAGGACCCCGGGGAGCTGTTTTTT.